These 12 T cell receptor beta chains share one sample of origin, sequenced in a study of shared clonotypes between healthy human individuals. Only in-frame clones appear in the TCRdb table, and some are missing; sequencing was by immunoSEQ multiplex PCR. The repertoire holds 850,000 to 1,100,000 clones, with roughly 77% as singletons. Specimen: memory CD4+ T cells from PBMCs. Subset of the sample: CD45RA-negative fraction. These TCRs come from a man aged 18 to 35 in good health. Some clones in this sample may be carry-over from other donors' samples.

The chain links TRBV7-9 to TRBJ1-2; D perhaps matches TRBD1 (6 bases). The CDR3 extends over 14 amino acids. From germline, CDR1 is SEHNR and CDR2 FQNEAQ (reference sequence). The V gene lost 1 base and the J gene lost 8 bases, with 14 bases spanning the gap. The CDR3 sequence is CASSLGAGAGGYTF. DNA for the CDR3: TGTGCCAGCAGCTTAGGGGCGGGGGCTGGAGGCTACACCTTC.

The chain joins TRBV11-3 to TRBJ2-1; D not certain. The CDR3 totals 14 residues. The V end lost 5 bases, the J end lost 3 bases, and 11 bases lay between the germline ends. Germline lookup yields CDR1 SGHNT and CDR2 YENEEA. CDR3 region: CASSPLGNYNEQFF. Here the CDR3 DNA reads TGTGCCAGCAGCCCCTTGGGGAACTACAATGAGCAGTTCTTC.

This clone showed up just once. The chain combines TRBV9 with TRBJ1-2; 7 nucleotides align to TRBD1. This CDR3 comprises 15 residues. Germline V lookup: CDR1 SGDLS, CDR2 YYNGEE. V was clipped by 0 bases and J by 5 bases; unmatched bases: 7. DNA of the CDR3: TGTGCCAGCAGCGTAGATACGACAGGGAGGTATGGCTACACCTTC. This codes for CASSVDTTGRYGYTF. The variable domain in full, completed from reference TRBV9 and TRBJ1-2, reads DSGVTQTPKHLITATGQRVTLRCSPRSGDLSVYWYQQSLDQGLQFLIQYYNGEERAKGNILERFSAQQFPDLHSELNLSSLELGDSALYFCASSVDTTGRYGYTFGSGTRLTVV.

This clone was counted only a few times. J is TRBJ2-7 and V is TRBV6-1, with a tentative D call TRBD2 (7 bases). V was cut by 3 bases and J by 0 bases, with 15 bases left in between. The CDR3 is 16 residues long. The germline V gene encodes CDR1 MNHNS and CDR2 SASEGT. As DNA, the CDR3 is TGTGCCAGCAGTGAGGCGGGGGCAGCGTACTCCTACGAGCAGTACTTC. Translated, it gives CASSEAGAAYSYEQYF.

This clone was picked up a small number of times. The rearrangement uses TRBV6-1 and TRBJ1-1; the D gene is possibly TRBD1 (6 bases). Germline CDR1 and CDR2: MNHNS and SASEGT. V dropped 6 bases and J dropped 0 bases, with 11 bases sitting between them. The CDR3 loop spans 14 amino acids. The CDR3 loop reads CASSPQGLNTEAFF. The CDR3 DNA is TGTGCCAGCAGCCCACAGGGCTTGAACACTGAAGCTTTCTTT.

This clone appeared a few times. The rearrangement uses TRBV19 and TRBJ2-1; D ambiguous. The germline CDR1 and CDR2 sequences are LNHDA and SQIVND (reference sequence). Trimming shortened V by 2 bases and J by 8 bases, and 16 bases separated the two germline ends. CDR3 length: 15 residues. CDR3 sequence (DNA): TGTGCCAGTAGTATAATGGCCGACCCAATTCATGAGCAGTTCTTC. This codes for CASSIMADPIHEQFF.

In DNA form, the CDR3 reads TGTGCCAGCAGCTCCCAACTAGCGGGAGCGGGAACAGATACGCAGTATTTT. Encoded protein: CASSSQLAGAGTDTQYF. This chain joins TRBV7-2 and TRBJ2-3; 11 bases are shared with TRBD2. The CDR3 has 17 residues. Germline trimming cut 4 bases from V and 3 bases from J; bases unmatched to any gene: 9. Germline CDR1 SGHTA, CDR2 FQGNSA.

The V gene is TRBV10-3, the J gene TRBJ2-1, with 11 nucleotides matching TRBD2. After removal of 4 bases from V and 8 bases from J, the junction contained 4 bases not matched to a gene. The CDR3 runs to 14 residues. Germline CDR1 reads ENHRY; CDR2 reads SYGVKD. CDR3 amino acids: CAISGLAGSDEQFF. The CDR3 region has the DNA TGTGCCATCAGTGGACTAGCGGGAAGCGATGAGCAGTTCTTC.

The CDR3, as DNA: TGTGCCAGCAGTGCTTCGGACGGAACCTACGAGCAGTACTTC. Protein product: CASSASDGTYEQYF. V usage is TRBV6-1 and J usage is TRBJ2-7; D gene unclear. Germline V CDR1 and CDR2: MNHNS, SASEGT. The CDR3 sequence is 14 residues long. V was cut by 4 bases and J by 2 bases, with 12 bases left in between.

The chain links TRBV6-6 to TRBJ2-7, with 9 nucleotides matching TRBD1. Losses at the gene ends were 2 bases for V and 13 bases for J; bases not matched to a gene: 6. The CDR3 sequence is 12 residues long. The germline gives CDR1 MNHNY, CDR2 SVGAGI (reference sequence). DNA for the CDR3: TGTGCCAGCAGTTACGGGGGGGACAGGGATTACTTC. It is translated as CASSYGGDRDYF.

This chain uses TRBV10-1 with TRBJ2-1, with 10 bases that match TRBD2. The V and J ends lost 3 bases and 9 bases, in that order; junction bases with no gene match: 14. Germline V gene sequence: CDR1 WNHNN, CDR2 SYGVQD (reference sequence). This CDR3 region has 17 residues. The CDR3 DNA reads as TGCGCCAGCAGTGAATTAGTTTCTAGCGGGAGTGGTGGTGAGCAGTTCTTC. This gives the protein CASSELVSSGSGGEQFF.

This clone has a count of ten or more. The CDR3 reads CASTPEPAATEAFF. CDR3 coding DNA: TGTGCCAGCACACCGGAACCGGCGGCCACTGAAGCTTTCTTT. This chain joins TRBV5-4 and TRBJ1-1, with D hard to call. This CDR3 is 14 amino acids long. CDR1 and CDR2 from the germline V gene are SGHNT and YYREEE (reference sequence). Trimming removed 6 bases at V and 4 bases at J, with 16 bases between. The whole variable domain, filled in from reference TRBV5-4 and TRBJ1-1, reads ETGVTQSPTHLIKTRGQQVTLRCSSQSGHNTVSWYQQALGQGPQFIFQYYREEENGRGNFPPRFSGLQFPNYSSELNVNALELDDSALYLCASTPEPAATEAFFGQGTRLTVV.